These 9 T cell receptor beta chains were all obtained from the same sample, sequenced in a study of T cell responses to AZD1222 COVID-19 vaccine. This table comes from immunoSEQ multiplex PCR, and its TCRdb copy is limited to in-frame clones, with some not included. This table has approximately 160,000 clones, around 90% appearing once. Source: peripheral blood, taken on day 0 of AZD1222 vaccination. These receptors all stem from an adult in good health.

This chain connects TRBV29-1 to TRBJ2-7; D uncertain. Trimming removed 5 bases at V and 2 bases at J, with 13 bases between. Germline loops: CDR1 SQVTM, CDR2 ANQGSEA. This CDR3 is 13 amino acids long. Here the CDR3 reads CSVSAMNTYEQYF. The CDR3, as DNA: TGCAGCGTTTCTGCGATGAATACCTACGAGCAGTACTTC.

This chain joins TRBV7-2 and TRBJ1-4; TRBD1 matches 7 bases. The CDR3 loop spans 15 amino acids. Germline assignment: CDR1 SGHTA and CDR2 FQGNSA. V dropped 5 bases and J dropped 0; count of bases not matched to a gene: 3. In DNA form, the CDR3 reads TGTGCCAGCAGCCTCGACAGGGCAACTAATGAAAAACTGTTTTTT. Its translation: CASSLDRATNEKLFF.

The chain is built from TRBV6-6 and TRBJ2-2, with 7 bases that match TRBD2. The CDR3 has 14 residues. CDR1 is MNHNY, CDR2 SVGAGI, per germline (reference sequence). V dropped 7 bases and J dropped 0; count of bases not matched to a gene: 2. This CDR3 is CASNGLANTGELFF. The CDR3 nucleotides are TGTGCCAGCAACGGACTAGCGAACACCGGGGAGCTGTTTTTT.

The V and J genes are TRBV6-5 and TRBJ2-5; 8 bases line up with TRBD1. This CDR3 is 14 amino acids long. Germline assignment: CDR1 MNHEY and CDR2 SVGAGI. The trim removed 8 bases at V and 5 bases at J, leaving 10 bases unmatched. In DNA form, the CDR3 reads TGTGCCAGCTATAAAATTACAGGGGGGGAGACCCAGTACTTC. Protein: CASYKITGGETQYF.

This clone turned up a few times. The rearrangement uses TRBV3-1 (or the pseudogene TRBV3-2) and TRBJ1-2, with 8 bases identical to TRBD1. The J segment lost 2 bases and the V segment lost 4 bases, leaving 15 bases of the junction unmatched. The CDR3 spans 18 residues. Germline V lookup: CDR1 LGHDT, CDR2 YNNKEL (reference sequence). The CDR3 nucleotides are TGTGCCAGCAGCCCGGGTCGAGGGCTTCAGGGGGCAAACTATGGCTACACCTTC. This codes for CASSPGRGLQGANYGYTF.

This chain connects TRBV27 to TRBJ1-5, with a tentative D call TRBD1 (5 bases). V lost 2 bases, J lost 4 bases, and 9 bases lay in between. This CDR3 region has 14 residues. Germline-derived CDR1 and CDR2 are MNHEY and SMNVEV (reference sequence). CDR3 in DNA: TGTGCCAGCAGTTTAGTGGCAGGGAATCAGCCCCAGCATTTT. The encoded protein is CASSLVAGNQPQHF.

The V and J genes are TRBV29-1 and TRBJ1-4, with D unresolved. Germline assignment: CDR1 SQVTM and CDR2 ANQGSEA. The CDR3 consists of 13 residues. The V end was cut by 3 bases, the J end by 0 bases, with 5 bases between. The CDR3 is CSVERATNEKLFF. The CDR3 DNA reads TGCAGCGTTGAGCGTGCAACTAATGAAAAACTGTTTTTT.

As regards this clone: Other DNA sequences in the same sample also yield this CDR3. The chain is built from TRBV28 and TRBJ1-5; no reliable D call. V was pared by 3 bases and J by 4 bases, with 4 bases between. This CDR3 contains 12 residues. From germline, CDR1 is MDHEN and CDR2 SYDVKM. In DNA form, the CDR3 reads TGTGCCAGCAGTTTCGGGAATCAGCCCCAGCATTTT. Its protein is CASSFGNQPQHF.

The chain carries TRBV21-1 and TRBJ2-3; the table gives TRBD1 as D, unverified against the DNA. TRBV21-1 represents a pseudogene. The CDR3 runs 12 residues. The CDR3 coding sequence is TGTGCCAGCAGCAAAGGGGCCAGAACGCAGTATTTT. This translates into CASSKGARTQYF.